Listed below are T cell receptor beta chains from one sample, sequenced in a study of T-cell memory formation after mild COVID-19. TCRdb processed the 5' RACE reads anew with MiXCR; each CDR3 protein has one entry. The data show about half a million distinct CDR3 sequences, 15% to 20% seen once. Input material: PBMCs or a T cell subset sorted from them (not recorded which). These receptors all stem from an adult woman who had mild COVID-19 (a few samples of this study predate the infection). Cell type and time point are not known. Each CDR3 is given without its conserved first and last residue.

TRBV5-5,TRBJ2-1,ASSSEDRPHNEQF
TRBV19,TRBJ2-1,ASGHTRGQGVHNEQF
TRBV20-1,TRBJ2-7,SARGWVGSGYSYEQY
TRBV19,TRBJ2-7,ASSTDVIGLAGGEQY
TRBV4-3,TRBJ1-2,ASSQELGQLYGYT
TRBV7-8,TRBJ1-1,ASSLEPQAEAF
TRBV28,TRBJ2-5,ASRHRKRQGNQETQY
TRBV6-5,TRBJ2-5,ASSSRGTPETQY
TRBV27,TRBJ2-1,ASSSRWVYNEQF
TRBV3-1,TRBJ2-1,ASSQGIIGGEQF
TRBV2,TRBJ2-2,ASSEAYRGELF
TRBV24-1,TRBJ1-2,ATSETGGYGYT
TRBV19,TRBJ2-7,ASSTGFEQY
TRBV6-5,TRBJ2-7,ASSYSMGLSYEQY
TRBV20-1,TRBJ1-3,SARPGQTGNTIY
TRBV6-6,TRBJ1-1,ASSYFGGYAEAF
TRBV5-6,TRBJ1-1,ASRLQGTVNTEAF
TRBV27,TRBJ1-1,ASSQLSGSTEAF
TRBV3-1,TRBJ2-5,ASSPGSGGAVETQY
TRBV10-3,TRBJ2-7,AISGGSGSQYEQY
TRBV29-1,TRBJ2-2,SVVWADSWNTGELF
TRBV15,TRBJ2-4,ATSSRDSGYIQY
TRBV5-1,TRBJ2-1,ASSLDGQGPSYNEQF
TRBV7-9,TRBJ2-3,ASSPPLAGDSDTQY
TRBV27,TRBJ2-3,ASSLLAGGPAADTQY
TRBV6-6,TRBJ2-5,ASSYSRQVVETQY
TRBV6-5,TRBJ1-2,ASSSLGSGRGYT
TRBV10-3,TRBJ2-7,AISTTGVYEQY
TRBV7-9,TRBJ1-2,ASSERTGDYGYT
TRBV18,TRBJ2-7,ASSPPNRRTSSYEQY
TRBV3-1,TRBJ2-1,ASSQEGTGPYNEQF
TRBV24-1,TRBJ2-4,ATSDPTVHIQY
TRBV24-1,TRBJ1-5,ATSDLDRDNQPQH
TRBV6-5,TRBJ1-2,ASRDRFTNYGYT
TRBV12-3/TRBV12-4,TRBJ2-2,ASSSLPPSPGELF
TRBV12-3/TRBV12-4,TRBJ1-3,ASSSPGQGYGNTIY
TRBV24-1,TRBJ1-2,ATSDLGTGGDYGYT
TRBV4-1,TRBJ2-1,ASSQEGSYNEQF
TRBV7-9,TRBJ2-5,ASSLARSSGPPTGETQY
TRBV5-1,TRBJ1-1,ASSLPQRGGLRGTEAF
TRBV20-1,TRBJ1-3,SARDLTGKSGNTIY
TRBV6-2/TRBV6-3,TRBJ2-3,ASSYSGDTQY
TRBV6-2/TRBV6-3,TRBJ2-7,ASSSRGRERSYEQY
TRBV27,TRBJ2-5,ASSLSFQGYQETQY
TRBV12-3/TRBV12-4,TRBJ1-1,ASSFGTGGNTEAF
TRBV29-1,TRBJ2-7,SATDYEQY
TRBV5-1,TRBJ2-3,ASSSWSNTDTQY
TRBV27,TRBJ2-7,ASNRSRSTRQRGYEQY
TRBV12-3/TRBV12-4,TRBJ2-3,ASSLAGLRTQY
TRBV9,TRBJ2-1,ASSVNRDYNEQF
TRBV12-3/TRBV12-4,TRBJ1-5,ASSLGTGSNQPQH
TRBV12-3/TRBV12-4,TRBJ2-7,ASSPGRESTGSYEQY